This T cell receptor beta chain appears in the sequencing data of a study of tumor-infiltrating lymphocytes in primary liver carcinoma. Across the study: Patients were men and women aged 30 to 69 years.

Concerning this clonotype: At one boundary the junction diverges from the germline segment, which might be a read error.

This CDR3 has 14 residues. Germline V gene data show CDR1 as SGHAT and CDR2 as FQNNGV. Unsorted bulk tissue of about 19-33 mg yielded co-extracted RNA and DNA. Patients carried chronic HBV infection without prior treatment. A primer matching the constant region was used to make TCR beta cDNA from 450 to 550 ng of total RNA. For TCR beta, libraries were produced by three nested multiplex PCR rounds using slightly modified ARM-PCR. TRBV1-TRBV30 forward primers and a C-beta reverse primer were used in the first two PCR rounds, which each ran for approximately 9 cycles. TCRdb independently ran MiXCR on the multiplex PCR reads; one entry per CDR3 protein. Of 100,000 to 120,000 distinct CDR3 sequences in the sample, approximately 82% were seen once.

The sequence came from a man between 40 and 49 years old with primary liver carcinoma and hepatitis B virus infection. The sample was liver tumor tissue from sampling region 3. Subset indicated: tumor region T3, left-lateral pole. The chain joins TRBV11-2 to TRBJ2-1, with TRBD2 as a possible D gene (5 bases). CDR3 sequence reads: CASSLSGFDNWQLF. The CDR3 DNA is TGTGCCAGCAGCTTGTCGGGGTTCGACAATTGGCAGCTATTC.